Following are 23 T cell receptor beta chains from one sample sequenced in a study. TCRdb itself ran the RT-PCR reads through MiXCR, one entry per CDR3 protein. The sample consists of 550,000 to 750,000 distinct CDR3 sequences, 14% of them appearing once. Sequenced input: memory CD4+ T cells from blood. Every receptor here comes from a female donor in good health, serving as a healthy control.

This clonotype was found a few times. The chain recombines TRBV24-1 with TRBJ2-1, with a weak D call TRBD2 (6 bases). Trimming shortened V by 5 bases and J by 0 bases, and 10 bases separated the two germline ends. Germline V lookup: CDR1 KGHDR, CDR2 SFDVKD. The CDR3 runs to 15 residues. For the CDR3, the DNA is TGTGCCACCAGTGGGGGGGAAAGCTCCTACAATGAGCAGTTCTTC. Residues: CATSGGESSYNEQFF.

This clonotype has only a few counts. The rearrangement joins TRBV7-2 to TRBJ1-2, with 12 nucleotides matching TRBD1. Losses at the gene ends were 3 bases for V and 4 bases for J; bases not matched to a gene: 3. CDR1 and CDR2 (germline): SGHTA, FQGNSA. CDR3 size: 15 residues. The CDR3 here is CASSLGGQGAYGYTF. Written as DNA, the CDR3 is TGTGCCAGCAGCTTGGGGGGACAGGGGGCCTATGGCTACACCTTC.

The V gene is TRBV4-3, the J gene TRBJ1-2; D is possibly TRBD1 (6 bases). The V gene's germline CDR1 is LGHNA and CDR2 YSLEER. The CDR3 is 15 amino acids. Trimming shortened V by 0 bases and J by 8 bases, and 16 bases separated the two germline ends. The CDR3 spells CASSQDGGPGGGYTF. Here the CDR3 DNA reads TGCGCCAGCAGCCAAGATGGGGGGCCGGGTGGGGGCTACACCTTC.

The chain employs TRBV10-2 and TRBJ1-5; no clear D. The V end was cut by 7 bases, the J end by 2 bases, with 12 bases between. The CDR3 is 14 residues long. Germline V gene lookup returns CDR1 WSHSY and CDR2 SAAADI. DNA of the CDR3: TGCGCCAGCACGTACGGGTCGGGCAATCAGCCCCAGCATTTT. Its translation is CASTYGSGNQPQHF.

The chain joins TRBV28 to TRBJ2-7; D is unresolved. CDR3 length: 15 residues. Germline V gene lookup returns CDR1 MDHEN and CDR2 SYDVKM. Trimming left V 2 bases short and J 1 base short, with 12 bases between. The CDR3 region is CASSLLSGLSYEQYF. The CDR3 coding sequence is TGTGCCAGCAGTTTACTGTCGGGTCTATCCTACGAGCAGTACTTC.

V usage is TRBV9 and J usage is TRBJ2-4, with 11 bases matching TRBD1. V lost 2 bases to trimming and J lost 8 bases; unmatched junction nucleotides: 6. The CDR3 totals 15 residues. Germline V gene sequence: CDR1 SGDLS, CDR2 YYNGEE. Written as DNA, the CDR3 is TGTGCCAGCAGCGTCACTCCGGGACAGGGGGACATTCAGTACTTC. Amino acids: CASSVTPGQGDIQYF. Based on the CDR3 plus reference TRBV9 and TRBJ2-4, the full variable domain is DSGVTQTPKHLITATGQRVTLRCSPRSGDLSVYWYQQSLDQGLQFLIQYYNGEERAKGNILERFSAQQFPDLHSELNLSSLELGDSALYFCASSVTPGQGDIQYFGAGTRLSVL.

This clonotype was counted many times. The chain uses TRBV29-1 and TRBJ1-4, with 7 positions matching TRBD1. CDR1 is SQVTM and CDR2 is ANQGSEA in the germline V gene. CDR3 length: 15 amino acids. The junction had 13 bases not matched to a gene; V was cut back by 7 bases and J by 5 bases. The CDR3 loop is CSAKQRDRLNEKLFF. The CDR3 bases are TGCAGCGCCAAACAACGGGACAGACTAAATGAAAAACTGTTTTTT.

This clonotype was counted ten times or more. V is TRBV4-3 and J is TRBJ2-3; 9 nucleotides match TRBD1. CDR3 length: 16 residues. V lost 0 bases and J lost 3; bases outside the gene matches: 4. Looked up from germline, CDR1 is LGHNA and CDR2 is YSLEER. The CDR3 loop reads CASSQEQGTGTDTQYF. CDR3 coding DNA: TGCGCCAGCAGCCAAGAGCAGGGGACAGGGACAGATACGCAGTATTTT.

A few counts support this clonotype. The genes are TRBV28 and TRBJ2-2; D might be TRBD2 (6 bases). Deletions cut 4 bases from V and 6 bases from J, with 9 bases between. This CDR3 is 13 amino acids long. Germline V gene lookup returns CDR1 MDHEN and CDR2 SYDVKM. CDR3 in amino acids: CASSSTSPGELFF. In DNA form, the CDR3 reads TGTGCCAGCAGTTCGACTAGTCCCGGGGAGCTGTTTTTT.

In this sample, this clonotype turned up a few times. This chain joins TRBV20-1 and TRBJ2-7; 16 bases map to TRBD2. Germline V gives CDR1 DFQATT, CDR2 SNEGSKA (reference sequence). The CDR3 spans 17 residues. The V segment lost 4 bases and the J segment 5 bases; nucleotides outside the gene matches: 11. CDR3 nucleotide sequence: TGCAGTGCTACCTCCGGGACTAGCGGGAGGGGGATGGACGAGCAGTACTTC. Amino acid sequence: CSATSGTSGRGMDEQYF.

This clonotype was recorded many times. The V and J genes are TRBV7-2 and TRBJ2-2; 12 nucleotides line up with TRBD2. The CDR3 is made up of 19 amino acids. CDR1 SGHTA and CDR2 FQGNSA come from the germline V gene. With V trimmed by 5 bases and J by 4 bases, 14 bases remained unmatched. The DNA for the CDR3 is TGTGCCAGCAGCCGCGCCCCGACTAGCGGGAGTCGGGGCACCGGGGAGCTGTTTTTT. It translates to CASSRAPTSGSRGTGELFF.

V usage is TRBV5-1 and J usage is TRBJ2-3; 9 nucleotides line up with TRBD1. V lost 4 bases and J lost 3; bases outside the gene matches: 12. Germline assignment: CDR1 SGHRS and CDR2 YFSETQ. The CDR3 is 17 amino acids. Here the CDR3 reads CASSASKQGARTDTQYF. The CDR3 nucleotides are TGCGCCAGCAGCGCGTCGAAACAGGGGGCGCGGACAGATACGCAGTATTTT. Together with reference TRBV5-1 and TRBJ2-3, the CDR3 gives the full variable domain: KAGVTQTPRYLIKTRGQQVTLSCSPISGHRSVSWYQQTPGQGLQFLFEYFSETQRNKGNFPGRFSGRQFSNSRSEMNVSTLELGDSALYLCASSASKQGARTDTQYFGPGTRLTVL.

In this sample, this clonotype turned up a few times. The V and J genes are TRBV5-6 and TRBJ2-1, with D possibly matching TRBD1 (5 bases). Trimming left V 2 bases short and J 4 bases short, with 10 bases between. The CDR3 loop spans 14 amino acids. Germline V CDR1 and CDR2: SGHDT, YYEEEE. In nucleotides, the CDR3 is TGTGCCAGCAGCTTACAGGTAGTGTACAATGAGCAGTTCTTC. Its protein product is CASSLQVVYNEQFF.

This clonotype was counted between two and nine times. The chain joins TRBV9 to TRBJ2-2, with D hard to call. V was pared by 4 bases and J by 4 bases, with 8 bases between. There are 13 residues in the CDR3. Germline V CDR1 and CDR2: SGDLS, YYNGEE. The CDR3 here is CASSPSSTGELFF. The DNA of the CDR3 is TGTGCCAGCAGCCCTTCTAGCACCGGGGAGCTGTTTTTT. The variable domain in full, completed from reference TRBV9 and TRBJ2-2, reads DSGVTQTPKHLITATGQRVTLRCSPRSGDLSVYWYQQSLDQGLQFLIQYYNGEERAKGNILERFSAQQFPDLHSELNLSSLELGDSALYFCASSPSSTGELFFGEGSRLTVL.

The chain recombines TRBV12-3 or TRBV12-4 with TRBJ1-5; 10 nucleotides agree with TRBD1. The CDR3 has 13 amino acids. V dropped 9 bases and J dropped 4; count of bases not matched to a gene: 3. The DNA of the CDR3 is TGTGCCAGTAGACAGGGGGCGAATCAGCCCCAGCATTTT. Encoded protein: CASRQGANQPQHF.

The rearrangement joins TRBV27 to TRBJ2-3, with 9 bases matching TRBD2. The CDR3 sequence is 13 residues long. V shed 7 bases and J 6 bases; nucleotides not matched to a gene: 5. Germline values: CDR1 MNHEY, CDR2 SMNVEV (reference sequence). The CDR3 bases are TGTGCCAGCACCAGCGGGAGGAGGGATACGCAGTATTTT. It is translated as CASTSGRRDTQYF.

The table lists this clonotype with a few counts. V gene TRBV6-6 combines with J gene TRBJ2-7; D is undetermined. Trimming left V 0 bases short and J 0 bases short, with 6 bases between. The germline gives CDR1 MNHNY, CDR2 SVGAGI (reference sequence). The CDR3 length is 14 residues. The CDR3 loop reads CASSYSVNSYEQYF. CDR3 DNA: TGTGCCAGCAGTTACTCAGTCAACTCCTACGAGCAGTACTTC.

The sample holds many counts of this clonotype. J is TRBJ2-5 and V is TRBV4-3; a possible D gene is TRBD2 (5 bases). Looked up from germline, CDR1 is LGHNA and CDR2 is YSLEER. V was shortened by 0 bases and J by 3 bases, with 11 bases between the two germline ends. The CDR3 length is 15 residues. Here the CDR3 DNA reads TGCGCCAGCAGCCAAGATTTATTCGGGGAAGAGACCCAGTACTTC. Translated, it gives CASSQDLFGEETQYF.

This clonotype came up many times. The chain recombines TRBV11-2 with TRBJ2-3; D is unclear. The V gene's germline CDR1 is SGHAT and CDR2 FQNNGV. This CDR3 region has 13 residues. V gave up 3 bases and J gave up 0 bases, with 4 bases separating them. The CDR3 nucleotides read TGTGCCAGCAGCTTCGTCAGCACAGATACGCAGTATTTT. It yields the protein CASSFVSTDTQYF. The full variable domain, its missing parts supplied by reference TRBV11-2 and TRBJ2-3, is EAGVAQSPRYKIIEKRQSVAFWCNPISGHATLYWYQQILGQGPKLLIQFQNNGVVDDSQLPKDRFSAERLKGVDSTLKIQPAKLEDSAVYLCASSFVSTDTQYFGPGTRLTVL.

The chain carries TRBV9 and TRBJ1-1, with a weak D call TRBD1 (5 bases). This CDR3 is 14 amino acids long. V was pared by 3 bases and J by 2 bases, with 11 bases between. Germline values: CDR1 SGDLS, CDR2 YYNGEE. The CDR3 DNA reads as TGTGCCAGCAGCGCCAACCAGGGTAACACTGAAGCTTTCTTT. As protein: CASSANQGNTEAFF. Filled out from reference TRBV9 and TRBJ1-1, the complete variable domain reads DSGVTQTPKHLITATGQRVTLRCSPRSGDLSVYWYQQSLDQGLQFLIQYYNGEERAKGNILERFSAQQFPDLHSELNLSSLELGDSALYFCASSANQGNTEAFFGQGTRLTVV.

The CDR3 region is CASSPRQGYYEQYF. The CDR3 DNA reads TGTGCCAGCAGCCCCAGACAGGGGTACTACGAGCAGTACTTC. V gene TRBV27 combines with J gene TRBJ2-7; TRBD1 aligns across 8 bases. V lost 6 bases to trimming and J lost 3 bases; unmatched junction nucleotides: 7. This CDR3 is 14 amino acids long. CDR1 is MNHEY and CDR2 is SMNVEV in the germline V gene (reference sequence).

This clonotype was counted many times. This chain joins TRBV7-9 and TRBJ1-2; tentatively, D is TRBD1 (5 bases). Trimming removed 2 bases at V and 8 bases at J, with 15 bases between. CDR3 length equals 14 residues. The V gene's germline CDR1 is SEHNR and CDR2 FQNEAQ (reference sequence). CDR3 sequence reads: CASSLSLTVGGYTF. The CDR3 coding sequence is TGTGCCAGCAGCTTAAGTCTGACAGTCGGGGGCTACACCTTC.

This clonotype has a count of ten or more. The chain recombines TRBV3-1 with TRBJ2-4; 12 bases fit TRBD2. The ends lost 6 bases at V and 5 bases at J; junction bases unmatched: 8. The germline V gene has CDR1 LGHDT and CDR2 YNNKEL (reference sequence). The CDR3 extends over 16 amino acids. In nucleotides, the CDR3 is TGTGCCAGCAGTTCTGGACTAGCGGGATACCAAAACATTCAGTACTTC. Protein sequence: CASSSGLAGYQNIQYF.